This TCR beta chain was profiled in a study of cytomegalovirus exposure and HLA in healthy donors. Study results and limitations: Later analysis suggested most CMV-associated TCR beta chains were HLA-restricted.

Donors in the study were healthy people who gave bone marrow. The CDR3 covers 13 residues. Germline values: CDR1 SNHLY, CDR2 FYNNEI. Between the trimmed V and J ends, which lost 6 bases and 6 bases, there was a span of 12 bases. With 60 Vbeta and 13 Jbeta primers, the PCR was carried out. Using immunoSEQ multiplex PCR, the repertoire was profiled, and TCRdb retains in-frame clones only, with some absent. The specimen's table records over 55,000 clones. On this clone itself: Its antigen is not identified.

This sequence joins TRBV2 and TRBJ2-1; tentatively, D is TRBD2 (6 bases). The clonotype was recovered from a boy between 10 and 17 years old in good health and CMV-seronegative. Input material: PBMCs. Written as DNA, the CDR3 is TGTGCCAGCAGGGCTGGGACTTCCAATGAGCAGTTCTTC. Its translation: CASRAGTSNEQFF.